This TCR beta chain is drawn from a study of cytomegalovirus exposure and HLA in healthy donors. This CDR3 has 13 residues. V was pared by 3 bases and J by 5 bases, with 4 bases of the junction left unmatched. Germline loops: CDR1 SGDLS, CDR2 YYNGEE. The PCR was carried out with 60 Vbeta primers and 13 Jbeta primers. Profiled with immunoSEQ multiplex PCR; TCRdb holds only in-frame clones, not every one. The sample consists of 150,000 to 200,000 clones, approximately 71% of them appearing once. The sequencing sample was made of PBMCs. The chain carries TRBV9 and TRBJ1-2; TRBD1 matches at 7 bases. This clonotype originated in a woman between 40 and 55 years old in good health and CMV-seropositive. The CDR3 coding sequence is TGTGCCAGCAGCGGAGGGACAGTTTATGGCTACACCTTC. It yields the protein CASSGGTVYGYTF.